Listed below are T cell receptor beta chains from one sample, sequenced in a study of cytotoxic CD8 clonotypes in ibrutinib-treated CLL. TCRdb's table, derived via immunoSEQ multiplex PCR, lists solely in-frame clones and lacks some. The sample includes about 68,000 clones, about two thirds seen only once; the top ten take around 5.8%. Sequencing used PBMCs, obtained after 12 months of ibrutinib treatment. These receptors originate from a human donor with chronic lymphocytic leukemia. The CDR3 runs from the conserved cysteine through the conserved F or W. The D gene is left open where the match is weak. Clone size is given for some rows only: seen once, a few or many times, or a class if the clone is expanded.

clone size,CDR3 length,J gene,V gene,D gene,CDR3 DNA,CDR3 protein
NA,16,TRBJ2-7,TRBV27,TRBD1,TGTGCCAGCAGATCTTGGGGGAGACAGGGGGCCCACGAGCAGTACTTC,CASRSWGRQGAHEQYF
NA,16,TRBJ1-1,TRBV5-1,NA,TGCGCCAGCAGCTTGGAGGGTGGGGGCAGGTGGGATGAAGCTTTCTTT,CASSLEGGGRWDEAFF
NA,15,TRBJ1-4,TRBV19,NA,TGTGCAAGTGGCCGGAGGCTTGGCCTAGAAGAAAAACTGTTTTTT,CASGRRLGLEEKLFF
NA,12,TRBJ1-1,TRBV6-6,NA,TGTGCCAGCAGTCCCCTCGGCACTGAAGCTTTCTTT,CASSPLGTEAFF
NA,12,TRBJ2-5,TRBV6-1,TRBD1,TGTGCCAGCAAAGGGGACAGGGAGACCCAGTACTTC,CASKGDRETQYF
NA,16,TRBJ2-7,TRBV5-5,TRBD1,TGTGCCAGCAGCCCCCGCTGGCAGGGGGACACCTACGAGCAGTACTTC,CASSPRWQGDTYEQYF
once,15,TRBJ2-7,TRBV28,NA,TGTGCCAGCAGTTTAGGGGCAGGGCGGACCTACGAGCAGTACTTC,CASSLGAGRTYEQYF
NA,15,TRBJ1-5,TRBV2,NA,TGTGCCAGCAGTGAATTGGGGGGACCATTTCAGCCCCAGCATTTT,CASSELGGPFQPQHF
NA,16,TRBJ2-3,TRBV7-3,NA,TGTGCCAGCAGCGACGGCCTAGGGGTAGGGGCAGATACGCAGTATTTT,CASSDGLGVGADTQYF
NA,16,TRBJ2-7,TRBV10-3,NA,TGTGCCATCAGTGAGTCCGGGGGGCTGACTCGGCGAGTGCAGTACTTC,CAISESGGLTRRVQYF
NA,16,TRBJ2-6,TRBV5-8,NA,TGTGCCAGCAGCTCGCCGTGGGGCCCTGGGGCCAACGTCCTGACTTTC,CASSSPWGPGANVLTF
once,14,TRBJ1-2,TRBV6-5,NA,TGTGCCAGCAGTTACATCGGACGAAACTATGGCTACACCTTC,CASSYIGRNYGYTF
once,14,TRBJ2-3,TRBV5-1,TRBD2,TGCGCCAGCAGCTCCCGGACTAGCGAGGGTACGCAGTATTTT,CASSSRTSEGTQYF